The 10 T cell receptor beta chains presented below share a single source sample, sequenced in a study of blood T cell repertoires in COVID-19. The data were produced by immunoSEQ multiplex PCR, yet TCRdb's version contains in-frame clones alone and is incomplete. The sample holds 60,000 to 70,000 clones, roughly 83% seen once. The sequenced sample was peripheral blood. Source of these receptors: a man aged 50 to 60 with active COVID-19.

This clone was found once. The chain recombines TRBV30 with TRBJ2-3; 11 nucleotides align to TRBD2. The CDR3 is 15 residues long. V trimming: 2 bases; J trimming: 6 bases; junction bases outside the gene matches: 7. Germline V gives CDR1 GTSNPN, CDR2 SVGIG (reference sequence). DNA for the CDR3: TGTGCCTGGAGTATGACTAGCGGGATCGCGGATACGCAGTATTTT. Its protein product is CAWSMTSGIADTQYF.

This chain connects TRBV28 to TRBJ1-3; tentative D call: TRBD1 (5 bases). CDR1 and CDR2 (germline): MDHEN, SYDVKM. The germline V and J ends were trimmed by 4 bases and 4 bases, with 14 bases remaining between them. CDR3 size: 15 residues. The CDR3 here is CASSSGLTEGNTIYF. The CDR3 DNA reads TGTGCCAGCAGTTCAGGGTTGACGGAAGGAAACACCATATATTTT.

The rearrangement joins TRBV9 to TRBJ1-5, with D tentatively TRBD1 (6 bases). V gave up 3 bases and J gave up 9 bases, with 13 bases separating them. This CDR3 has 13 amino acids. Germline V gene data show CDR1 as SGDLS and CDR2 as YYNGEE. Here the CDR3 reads CASSGQDMGPQHF. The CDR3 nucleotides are TGTGCCAGCAGCGGACAGGATATGGGGCCCCAGCATTTT. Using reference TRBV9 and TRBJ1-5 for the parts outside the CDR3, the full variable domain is DSGVTQTPKHLITATGQRVTLRCSPRSGDLSVYWYQQSLDQGLQFLIQYYNGEERAKGNILERFSAQQFPDLHSELNLSSLELGDSALYFCASSGQDMGPQHFGDGTRLSIL.

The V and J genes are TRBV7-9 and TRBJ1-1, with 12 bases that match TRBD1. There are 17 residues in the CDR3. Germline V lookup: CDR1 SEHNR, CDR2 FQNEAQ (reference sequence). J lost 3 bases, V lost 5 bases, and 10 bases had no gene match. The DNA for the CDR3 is TGTGCCAGCAGCGCCCGGGACAGGGGGCGCAGGGACACTGAAGCTTTCTTT. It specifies CASSARDRGRRDTEAFF.

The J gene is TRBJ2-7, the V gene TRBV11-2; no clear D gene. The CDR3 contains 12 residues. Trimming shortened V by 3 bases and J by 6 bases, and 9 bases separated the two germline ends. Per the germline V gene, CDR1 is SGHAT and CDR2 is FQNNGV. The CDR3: CASSFDLSEQYF. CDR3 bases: TGTGCCAGCAGCTTCGACTTGAGCGAGCAGTACTTC.

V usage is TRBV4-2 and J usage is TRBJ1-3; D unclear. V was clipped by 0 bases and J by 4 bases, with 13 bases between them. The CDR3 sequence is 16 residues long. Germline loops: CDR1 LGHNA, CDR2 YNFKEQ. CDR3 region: CASSQDLLSGGNTIYF. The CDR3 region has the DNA TGTGCCAGCAGCCAAGATCTGTTATCGGGGGGAAACACCATATATTTT.

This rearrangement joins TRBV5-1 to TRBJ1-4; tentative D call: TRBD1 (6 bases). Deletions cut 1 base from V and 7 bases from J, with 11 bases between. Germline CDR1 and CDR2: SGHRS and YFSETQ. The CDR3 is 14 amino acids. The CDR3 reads CASSLSGQSEKLFF. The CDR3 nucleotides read TGCGCCAGCAGCTTGTCAGGACAGAGTGAAAAACTGTTTTTT.

DNA for the CDR3: TGTGCCAGCAGGGTAAGGGAGACAGATACGCAGTATTTT. As protein: CASRVRETDTQYF. V is TRBV6-1 and J is TRBJ2-3; maybe TRBD2 (5 bases). V was clipped by 6 bases and J by 3 bases, with 10 bases between them. The germline gives CDR1 MNHNS, CDR2 SASEGT. CDR3 size: 13 residues.

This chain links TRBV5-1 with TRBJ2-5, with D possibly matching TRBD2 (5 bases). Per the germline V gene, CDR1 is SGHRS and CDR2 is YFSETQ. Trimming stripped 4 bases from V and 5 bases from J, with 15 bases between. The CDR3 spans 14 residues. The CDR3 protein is CASSQATSPETQYF. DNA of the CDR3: TGCGCCAGCAGCCAAGCCACTAGTCCGGAGACCCAGTACTTC.

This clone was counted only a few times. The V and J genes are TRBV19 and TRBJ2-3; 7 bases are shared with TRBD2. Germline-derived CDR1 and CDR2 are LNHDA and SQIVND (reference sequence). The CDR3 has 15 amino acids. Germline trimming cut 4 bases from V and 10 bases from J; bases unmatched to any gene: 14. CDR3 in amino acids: CASSTLVAGALAQYF. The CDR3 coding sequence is TGTGCCAGTAGTACCCTCGTTGCGGGAGCTTTAGCGCAGTATTTT.